This is a list of T cell receptor beta chains from one sample in a study of tumor-infiltrating lymphocytes in primary liver carcinoma. One entry per CDR3 protein, called by TCRdb with MiXCR from the multiplex PCR reads. This sample has around 120,000 distinct CDR3 sequences, with 55% to 75% found just once. The sequencing input was liver tumor tissue from sampling region 1. The receptors originated from a woman aged 55-69 years with primary liver carcinoma and hepatitis B virus infection. Both conserved end residues are part of each CDR3. Fields, in order: J gene, D gene, clone size, V gene, CDR3 protein, CDR3 DNA. A D gene is named only where the DNA matches it firmly. Clone sizes are given selectively: once, few, many, or a class where the clone is expanded.

J: TRBJ2-7; D: NA; size: many; V: TRBV6-5; CDR3: CASSYTPGQGYEQYF; DNA: TGTGCCAGCAGTTACACCCCGGGACAAGGCTACGAGCAGTACTTC
J: TRBJ2-4; D: TRBD1; size: NA; V: TRBV2; CDR3: CARGTGQNIQYF; DNA: TGTGCCAGAGGGACAGGTCAAAACATTCAGTACTTC
J: TRBJ1-2; D: NA; size: NA; V: TRBV6-1; CDR3: CAGSSRSCGNYGYTF; DNA: TGTGCCGGCAGTTCCCGATCGTGTGGGAATTATGGCTACACCTTC
J: TRBJ2-7; D: TRBD2; size: NA; V: TRBV10-3; CDR3: CAISDPLKREGPYEQYF; DNA: TGTGCCATCAGTGACCCTTTAAAGCGGGAGGGTCCCTACGAGCAGTACTTC
J: TRBJ2-1; D: NA; size: NA; V: TRBV28; CDR3: CASSLVGSGGQFF; DNA: TGTGCCAGCAGTTTGGTTGGCAGTGGTGGGCAGTTCTTC
J: TRBJ1-3; D: TRBD1; size: NA; V: TRBV12-3/TRBV12-4; CDR3: CASSANRQGSSGNTIYF; DNA: TGTGCCAGCAGTGCGAATCGACAGGGGAGTTCTGGAAACACCATATATTTT
J: TRBJ2-7; D: NA; size: NA; V: TRBV11-3; CDR3: CAISPRTVGNYEQYF; DNA: TGTGCCATCAGCCCCAGGACAGTGGGCAACTACGAGCAGTACTTC
J: TRBJ2-3; D: TRBD2; size: few; V: TRBV6-2/TRBV6-3; CDR3: CASSYGAGGVDTQYF; DNA: TGTGCCAGCAGTTACGGGGCGGGAGGGGTAGATACGCAGTATTTT
J: TRBJ2-2; D: NA; size: many; V: TRBV7-8; CDR3: CASSAQEGKRELFF; DNA: TGTGCCAGTTCCGCTCAGGAGGGGAAACGGGAGCTGTTTTTT
J: TRBJ2-2; D: TRBD2; size: many; V: TRBV29-1; CDR3: CSVPGTSGANTGELFF; DNA: TGCAGCGTCCCCGGGACTAGCGGGGCTAACACCGGGGAGCTGTTTTTT
J: TRBJ1-1; D: NA; size: NA; V: TRBV28; CDR3: CASNLGGKDTEAFF; DNA: TGTGCCAGTAATTTGGGGGGTAAGGACACTGAAGCTTTCTTT
J: TRBJ2-5; D: NA; size: NA; V: TRBV28; CDR3: CPSSPPSRLRETQYF; DNA: TGTCCCAGCAGTCCGCCCTCAAGGTTAAGGGAGACCCAGTACTTC
J: TRBJ2-7; D: TRBD2; size: NA; V: TRBV11-2; CDR3: CAGSLDWVNLAGPYKQYF; DNA: TGTGCCGGCAGCTTAGATTGGGTCAATCTAGCGGGTCCCTACAAGCAGTACTTC
J: TRBJ2-7; D: NA; size: few; V: TRBV12-3/TRBV12-4; CDR3: CASRDGYYEQYF; DNA: TGTGCCAGCCGGGACGGGTACTACGAGCAGTACTTC